This T cell receptor beta chain was captured in a study of PD-1 blockade in classical Hodgkin lymphoma. Study-wide points: Patients who responded completely had about the same baseline diversity as newly diagnosed patients.

Every single patient, without exception, relapsed after autologous stem cell transplantation, and brentuximab vedotin exposure varied. To note about this clone: Its specificity is unknown.

The protocol was immunoSEQ multiplex PCR, while the TCRdb copy is restricted to in-frame clones and leaves out a portion. The sample contains about 16,000 clones, approximately 58% of which appear only once. This CDR3 spans 15 amino acids. Trimming removed 4 bases from V and 5 bases from J, with 14 bases in between. Germline-derived CDR1 and CDR2 are MNHEY and SMNVEV (reference sequence). The sample here was peripheral blood mononuclear cells (PBMCs), taken at baseline. This clonotype originated in a human donor with classical Hodgkin lymphoma. J is TRBJ1-4 and V is TRBV27; tentatively, D is TRBD1 (5 bases). CDR3 bases: TGTGCCAGCAGTTCGACGGGACCTCAAAATGAAAAACTGTTTTTT. Protein: CASSSTGPQNEKLFF. The variable domain in full, with the rest retrieved from reference TRBV27 and TRBJ1-4, is EAQVTQNPRYLITVTGKKLTVTCSQNMNHEYMSWYRQDPGLGLRQIYYSMNVEVTDKGDVPEGYKVSRKEKRNFPLILESPSPNQTSLYFCASSSTGPQNEKLFFGSGTQLSVL.